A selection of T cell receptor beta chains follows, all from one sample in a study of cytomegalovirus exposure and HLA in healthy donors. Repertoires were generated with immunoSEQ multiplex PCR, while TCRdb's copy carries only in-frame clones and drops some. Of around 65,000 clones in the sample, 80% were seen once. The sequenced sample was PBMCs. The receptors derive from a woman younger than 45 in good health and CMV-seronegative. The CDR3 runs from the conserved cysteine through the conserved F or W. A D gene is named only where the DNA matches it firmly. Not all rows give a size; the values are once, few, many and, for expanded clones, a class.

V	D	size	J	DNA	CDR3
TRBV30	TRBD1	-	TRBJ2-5	TGTGCCTGGAGTGCAGGGGGCCGAGAGACCCAGTACTTC	CAWSAGGRETQYF
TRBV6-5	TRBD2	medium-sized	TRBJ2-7	TGTGCCAGCAGCTTTGAGGTAGCGGGATCCTACGAGCAGTACTTC	CASSFEVAGSYEQYF
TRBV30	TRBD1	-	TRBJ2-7	TGTGCCTGGATCCCGGGACAGGGGGCCTTTGAGCAGTACTTC	CAWIPGQGAFEQYF
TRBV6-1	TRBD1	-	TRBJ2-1	TGTGCCAGCAGTGAAGCTGGGACAGGGGTATTCTACAATGAGCAGTTCTTC	CASSEAGTGVFYNEQFF
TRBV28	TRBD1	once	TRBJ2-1	TGTGCCAGCAGTTTATTCTTCGGCGGGTCGGGTGATTGGGACAGACGCTCCTACAATGAGCAGTTCTTC	CASSLFFGGSGDWDRRSYNEQFF
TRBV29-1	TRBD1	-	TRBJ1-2	TGCAGCGTTGAAGAGGGACAGCGATATGGCTACACCTTC	CSVEEGQRYGYTF
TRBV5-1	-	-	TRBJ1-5	TGCGCCAGCAGCTCCCCGTTAAAGGGGATCTGTCAGCCCCAGCATTTT	CASSSPLKGICQPQHF
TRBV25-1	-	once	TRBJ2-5	TGTGCCAGCAGTGTAGACACCGAACAAGAGACCCAGTACTTC	CASSVDTEQETQYF
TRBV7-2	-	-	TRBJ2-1	TGTGCCAGCAGCTTTCATAGCGCCAGCTCCTACAATGAGCAGTTCTTC	CASSFHSASSYNEQFF
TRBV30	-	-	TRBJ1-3	TGTGCCTGGAGGGGGGGGGAAGGAAACACCATATATTTT	CAWRGGEGNTIYF
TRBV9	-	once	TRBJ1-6	TGTGCCAGCAGCGGTGTTGTCGGACCCCTCCACTTT	CASSGVVGPLHF
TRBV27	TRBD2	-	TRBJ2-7	TGTGCCAGCAGTTTAGCGGGGGACTCCTACGAGCAGTACTTC	CASSLAGDSYEQYF
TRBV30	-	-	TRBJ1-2	TGTGCCTGGAGTGTTATTGGCTACACCTTC	CAWSVIGYTF
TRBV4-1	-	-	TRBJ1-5	TGCGCCAGCTCCCTCGTCGGCGGTCGCCAGCATTTT	CASSLVGGRQHF
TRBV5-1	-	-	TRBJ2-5	TGCGCCAGCCGTGGGCAGCCAAGCCAAGAGACCCAGTACTTC	CASRGQPSQETQYF
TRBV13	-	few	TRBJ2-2	TGTGCCAGCAGCTTTTTCCAGGTTTTTAAATCCGGGATTTGGAACACCGGGGAGCTGTTTTTT	CASSFFQVFKSGIWNTGELFF
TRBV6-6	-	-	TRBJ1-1	TGTGCCAGCAGTTACCCAGGGTACACTGAAGCTTTCTTT	CASSYPGYTEAFF
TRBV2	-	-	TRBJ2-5	TGTGCCAGCAGACAAGAAGAGACCCAGTACTTC	CASRQEETQYF
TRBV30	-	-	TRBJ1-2	TGTGCCTGGAGTGTTACAGGCGCCGGGAACTATGGCTACACCTTC	CAWSVTGAGNYGYTF
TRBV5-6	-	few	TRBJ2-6	TGTGCCAGCAGCTTGACAGGTGGGGCCAACGTCCTGACTTTC	CASSLTGGANVLTF
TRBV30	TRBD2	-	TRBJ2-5	TGTGCCTGGGGCAGGGCGGGAGGCCAAGAGACCCAGTACTTC	CAWGRAGGQETQYF
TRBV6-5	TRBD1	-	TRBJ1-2	TGTGCCAGCAGTTACGTGGTGACAGGGGACTATGGCTACACCTTC	CASSYVVTGDYGYTF
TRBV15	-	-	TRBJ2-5	TGTGCCACCAGCAGAGATCGCGGGTACCAAGAGACCCAGTACTTC	CATSRDRGYQETQYF
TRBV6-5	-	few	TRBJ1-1	TGTGCCAGCAGTTACAGGCGAATGGGGAGGAACACTGAAGCTTTCTTT	CASSYRRMGRNTEAFF
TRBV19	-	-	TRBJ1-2	TGTGCCAGTAGTATATCTAGTTCCCCCTATGGCTACACCTTC	CASSISSSPYGYTF
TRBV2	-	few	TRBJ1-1	TGTGCCAGCAGTGACAGGGGCTTTGAAGCTTTCTTT	CASSDRGFEAFF
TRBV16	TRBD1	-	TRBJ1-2	TGTGCCAGCAGCCATCAGGGGGACTATGGCTACACCTTC	CASSHQGDYGYTF
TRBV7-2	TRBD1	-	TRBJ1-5	TGTGCCAGCAGCTTAGTCGGGAAGACAGGGGGGGTTCAGCCCCAGCATTTT	CASSLVGKTGGVQPQHF
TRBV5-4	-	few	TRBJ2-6	TGTGCCACCCGGTCGCAGGGAACCTCTGGGGCCAACGTCCTGACTTTC	CATRSQGTSGANVLTF
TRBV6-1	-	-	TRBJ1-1	TGTGCCAGCAGATTACAGGGGAACACTGAAGCTTTCTTT	CASRLQGNTEAFF
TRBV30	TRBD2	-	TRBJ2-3	TGTGCCTGCCGCGGGACTAGCGGGTCAGATACGCAGTATTTT	CACRGTSGSDTQYF
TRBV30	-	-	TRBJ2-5	TGTGCCTGGAGTGTTGGAGGTGGGGAGACCCAGTACTTC	CAWSVGGGETQYF
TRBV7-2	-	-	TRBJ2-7	TGTGCCAGCAGCCCGGTGGGCGGGGGCCTCCTGGACGAGCAGTACTTC	CASSPVGGGLLDEQYF
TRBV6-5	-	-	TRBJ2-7	TGTGCCAGCAGTAAGTACCCAGGAAACGAGCAGTACTTC	CASSKYPGNEQYF
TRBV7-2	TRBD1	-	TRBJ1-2	TGTGCCAGCAGCGATCCAGGACAGGGGAGGCCCCACACCTTC	CASSDPGQGRPHTF
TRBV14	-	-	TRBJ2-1	TGTGCCAGCAGTCCAGGGCTCTTC	CASSPGLF
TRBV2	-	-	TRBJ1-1	TGTGCCAGCAGTGACCCCCAGGCTTTCTTT	CASSDPQAFF
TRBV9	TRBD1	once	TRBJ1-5	TGTGCCAGCAGCGCCTCAACAGGGGGCAATCAGCCCCAGCATTTT	CASSASTGGNQPQHF
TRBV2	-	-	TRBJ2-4	TGTGCCAGCATAAAACTGGGGGGAGCAAACATTCAGTACTTC	CASIKLGGANIQYF
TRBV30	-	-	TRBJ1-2	TGTGCCTGGAGTGCGGACCTCGGGGATGGCTACACCTTC	CAWSADLGDGYTF
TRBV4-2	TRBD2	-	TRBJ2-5	TGTGCCAGCAGCCAAGATTCGGCGGGGGGGTTAGAGACCCAGTACTTC	CASSQDSAGGLETQYF
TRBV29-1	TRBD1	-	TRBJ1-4	TGCAGCGGTAGGGACAGCCATAATGAAAAACTGTTTTTT	CSGRDSHNEKLFF
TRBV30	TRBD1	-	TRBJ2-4	TGTGCCTGGAGTGGGGACAGAAACATTCAGTACTTC	CAWSGDRNIQYF
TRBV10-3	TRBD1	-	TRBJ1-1	TGTGCCATCTCCGGGACAGGGCGAGACACTGAAGCTTTCTTT	CAISGTGRDTEAFF
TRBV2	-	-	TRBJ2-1	TGTGCCAGCAGCGCCCGTAGCGGCTCCTACAATGAGCAGTTCTTC	CASSARSGSYNEQFF
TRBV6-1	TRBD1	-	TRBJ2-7	TGTGCCAGCTTGCTCGGGGACAGGGGGTCGTACGAGCAGTACTTC	CASLLGDRGSYEQYF
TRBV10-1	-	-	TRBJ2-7	TGCGCCAGCAGTGCGAGCACTAGTACCGAGCAGTACTTC	CASSASTSTEQYF
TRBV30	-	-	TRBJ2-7	TGTGCCTGGAGGAAAAATAACTACGCCTACGAGCAGTACTTC	CAWRKNNYAYEQYF
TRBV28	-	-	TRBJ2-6	TGTGCCAGCACAAAACAGGGCTCTGGGGCCAACGTCCTGACTTTC	CASTKQGSGANVLTF
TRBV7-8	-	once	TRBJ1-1	TGTGCCAGCAGCCCCCAGCCAGGGGCTGAAGCTTTCTTT	CASSPQPGAEAFF
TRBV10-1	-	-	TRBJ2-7	TGCGCCAGCAGTGCCCGGGGGACCGGCTACGAGCAGTACTTC	CASSARGTGYEQYF
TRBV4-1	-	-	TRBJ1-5	TGCGCCAGCAGCCAAGAACAGGATCAGCCCCAGCATTTT	CASSQEQDQPQHF
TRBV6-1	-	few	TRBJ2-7	TGTGCCAGCAGTGAAGGCGGGGATTCCTACGAGCAGTACTTC	CASSEGGDSYEQYF